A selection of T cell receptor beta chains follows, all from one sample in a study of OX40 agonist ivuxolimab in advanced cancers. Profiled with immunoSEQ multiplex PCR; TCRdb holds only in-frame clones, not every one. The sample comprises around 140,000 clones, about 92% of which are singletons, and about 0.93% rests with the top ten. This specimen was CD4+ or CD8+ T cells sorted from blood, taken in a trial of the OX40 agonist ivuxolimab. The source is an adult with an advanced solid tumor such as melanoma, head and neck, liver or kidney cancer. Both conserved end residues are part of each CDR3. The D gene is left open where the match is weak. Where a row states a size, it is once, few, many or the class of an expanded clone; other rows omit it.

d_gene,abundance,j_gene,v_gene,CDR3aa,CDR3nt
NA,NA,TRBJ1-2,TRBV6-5,CASRFGQAPYGYTF,TGTGCCAGCCGATTCGGGCAGGCCCCCTATGGCTACACCTTC
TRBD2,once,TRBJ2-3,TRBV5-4,CASSPAGADTQYF,TGTGCCAGCAGCCCTGCGGGGGCAGATACGCAGTATTTT
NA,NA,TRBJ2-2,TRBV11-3,CASSAGRFDGELFF,TGTGCCAGCAGCGCAGGGAGGTTCGACGGGGAGCTGTTTTTT
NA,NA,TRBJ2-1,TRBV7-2,CASSLVRHNEQFF,TGTGCCAGCAGCTTAGTTAGGCACAATGAGCAGTTCTTC
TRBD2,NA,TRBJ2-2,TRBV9,CASSSVGGASVGELFF,TGTGCCAGCAGCTCCGTCGGGGGGGCCTCGGTCGGGGAGCTGTTTTTT
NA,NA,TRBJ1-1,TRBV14,CASSQDKWGPGDTEAFF,TGTGCCAGCAGCCAAGATAAGTGGGGCCCCGGGGACACTGAAGCTTTCTTT
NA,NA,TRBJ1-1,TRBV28,CASKPPSRNTEAFF,TGTGCCAGCAAACCACCCAGCCGAAACACTGAAGCTTTCTTT
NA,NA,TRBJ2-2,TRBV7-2,CASSLRWDTGELFF,TGTGCCAGCAGCCTGAGGTGGGACACCGGGGAGCTGTTTTTT
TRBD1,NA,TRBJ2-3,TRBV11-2,CASSPGTDTDTQYF,TGTGCCAGCAGCCCCGGGACAGACACAGATACGCAGTATTTT
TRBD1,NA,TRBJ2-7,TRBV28,CASSSPGTGVGQYF,TGTGCCAGCAGTTCTCCCGGGACAGGGGTTGGGCAGTACTTC
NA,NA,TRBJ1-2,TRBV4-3,CASSQDIFPGGARGYTF,TGCGCCAGCAGCCAAGATATTTTTCCGGGAGGGGCGAGGGGCTACACCTTC
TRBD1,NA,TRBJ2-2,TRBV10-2,CASTGTGGAGELFF,TGCGCCAGCACAGGGACAGGGGGGGCCGGGGAGCTGTTTTTT
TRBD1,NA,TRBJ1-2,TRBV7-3,CASSREAAGQYGYTF,TGTGCCAGCAGCCGAGAAGCAGCGGGACAGTATGGCTACACCTTC
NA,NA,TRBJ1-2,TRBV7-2,CASSARPSNYGYTF,TGTGCCAGCAGCGCCCGACCGAGTAACTATGGCTACACCTTC
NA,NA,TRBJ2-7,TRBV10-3,CAISPSPGQLQYF,TGTGCCATCAGCCCTTCCCCAGGACAGTTACAGTACTTC
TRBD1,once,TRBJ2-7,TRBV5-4,CASSLEPGTGYEQYF,TGTGCCAGCAGCCTGGAACCCGGGACAGGTTACGAGCAGTACTTC
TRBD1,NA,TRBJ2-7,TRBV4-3,CASSLPDRDQAEQYF,TGCGCCAGCAGCCTGCCCGACAGGGATCAGGCCGAGCAGTACTTC
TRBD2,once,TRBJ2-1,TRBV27,CASSFTRTSGTMGNEQFF,TGTGCCAGCAGTTTTACCCGGACTAGCGGGACCATGGGGAATGAGCAGTTCTTC
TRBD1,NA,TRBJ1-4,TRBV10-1,CASSGGRGREKLFF,TGCGCCAGCAGTGGAGGCAGGGGGCGTGAAAAACTGTTTTTT
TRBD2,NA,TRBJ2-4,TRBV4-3,CASSQDGGNLAKNIQYF,TGCGCCAGCAGCCAAGACGGGGGGAATCTAGCCAAAAACATTCAGTACTTC
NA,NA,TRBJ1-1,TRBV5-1,CASSLFQATLLNTEAFF,TGCGCCAGCAGCTTGTTTCAAGCGACACTCTTAAACACTGAAGCTTTCTTT
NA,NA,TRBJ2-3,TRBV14,CASSQSQRTDTQYF,TGTGCCAGCAGCCAATCCCAAAGAACAGATACGCAGTATTTT
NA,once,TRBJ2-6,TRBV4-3,CASSLSGRQSGANVLTF,TGCGCCAGCAGCCTTTCCGGACGGCAGTCTGGGGCCAACGTCCTGACTTTC
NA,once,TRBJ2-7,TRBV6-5,CASSYSQSDYEQYF,TGTGCCAGCAGTTACTCGCAGTCCGACTACGAGCAGTACTTC
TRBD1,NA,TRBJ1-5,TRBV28,CATHGGTGGRSNQPQHF,TGTGCCACCCATGGGGGAACAGGGGGCAGGAGCAATCAGCCCCAGCATTTT
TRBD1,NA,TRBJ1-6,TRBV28,CASRTAGQANSPLHF,TGTGCCAGCAGGACCGCGGGACAGGCTAATTCACCCCTCCACTTT
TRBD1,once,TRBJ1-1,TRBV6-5,CASRDRDNTEAFF,TGTGCCAGCAGGGACAGGGACAATACTGAAGCTTTCTTT
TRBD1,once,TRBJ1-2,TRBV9,CASSGDRAYGYTF,TGTGCCAGCAGCGGGGACAGGGCCTATGGCTACACCTTC
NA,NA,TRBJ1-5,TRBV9,CASSVDGRAQPQHF,TGTGCCAGCAGCGTAGATGGCAGAGCCCAGCCCCAGCATTTT
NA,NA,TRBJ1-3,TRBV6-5,CASSYSIDIGNTIYF,TGTGCCAGCAGTTACTCGATTGACATTGGAAACACCATATATTTT
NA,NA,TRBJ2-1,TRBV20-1,CSASLGNEQFF,TGCAGTGCTAGTTTGGGCAATGAGCAGTTCTTC
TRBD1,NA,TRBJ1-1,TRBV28,CASRKQGVNTEAFF,TGTGCCAGCAGGAAACAGGGGGTGAACACTGAAGCTTTCTTT
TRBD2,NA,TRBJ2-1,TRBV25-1,CASSPGEGKGSYNEQFF,TGTGCCAGCAGTCCCGGGGAGGGTAAGGGTTCCTACAATGAGCAGTTCTTC
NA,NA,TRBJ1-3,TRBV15,CATSRDTLKPSRTIFSGNTIYF,TGTGCCACCAGCAGAGACACATTAAAACCCTCCCGGACAATTTTCTCTGGAAACACCATATATTTT
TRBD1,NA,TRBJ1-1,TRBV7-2,CASSDRGAEAFF,TGTGCCAGCAGCGACAGGGGAGCTGAAGCTTTCTTT
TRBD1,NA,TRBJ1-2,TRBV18,CASSPYGTGANYGYTF,TGTGCCAGCTCACCCTATGGGACAGGAGCTAACTATGGCTACACCTTC
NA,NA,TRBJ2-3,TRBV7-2,CASSLRDSSATDTQYF,TGTGCCAGCAGCTTGCGGGACTCCAGCGCCACAGATACGCAGTATTTT
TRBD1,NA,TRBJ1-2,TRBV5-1,CASSSAGGARGANYGYTF,TGCGCCAGCAGCTCGGCAGGGGGCGCGAGAGGTGCTAACTATGGCTACACCTTC
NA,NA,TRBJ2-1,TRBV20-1,CSASLYNEQFF,TGCAGTGCTAGTTTATACAATGAGCAGTTCTTC
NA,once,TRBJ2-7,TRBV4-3,CASSQDWASYEQYF,TGCGCCAGCAGCCAAGACTGGGCGTCCTACGAGCAGTACTTC
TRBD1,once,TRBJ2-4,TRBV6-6,CASRAGQGRNIQYF,TGTGCCAGCAGGGCCGGACAGGGAAGAAACATTCAGTACTTC
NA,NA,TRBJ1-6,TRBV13,CASSLDRVGSPLHF,TGTGCCAGCAGCTTAGACAGGGTGGGCTCACCCCTCCACTTT
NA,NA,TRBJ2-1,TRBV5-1,CASSWSVPHNEQFF,TGCGCCAGCAGCTGGTCGGTACCTCACAATGAGCAGTTCTTC
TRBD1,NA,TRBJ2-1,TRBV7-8,CASRPGTGYDNEQFF,TGTGCCAGCAGGCCCGGGACAGGGTACGACAATGAGCAGTTCTTC
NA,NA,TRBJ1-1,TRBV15,CATSSDQDTEAFF,TGTGCCACCAGCAGTGATCAAGACACTGAAGCTTTCTTT
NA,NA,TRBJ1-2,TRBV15,CATSRAAGLGYTF,TGTGCCACCAGCAGAGCCGCGGGTCTAGGGTACACCTTC
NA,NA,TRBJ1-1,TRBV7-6,CASSYITEAFF,TGTGCCAGCAGTTATATCACTGAAGCTTTCTTT
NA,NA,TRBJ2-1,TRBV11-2,CASSFRRAYNEQFF,TGTGCCAGCAGCTTCCGGCGGGCCTACAATGAGCAGTTCTTC